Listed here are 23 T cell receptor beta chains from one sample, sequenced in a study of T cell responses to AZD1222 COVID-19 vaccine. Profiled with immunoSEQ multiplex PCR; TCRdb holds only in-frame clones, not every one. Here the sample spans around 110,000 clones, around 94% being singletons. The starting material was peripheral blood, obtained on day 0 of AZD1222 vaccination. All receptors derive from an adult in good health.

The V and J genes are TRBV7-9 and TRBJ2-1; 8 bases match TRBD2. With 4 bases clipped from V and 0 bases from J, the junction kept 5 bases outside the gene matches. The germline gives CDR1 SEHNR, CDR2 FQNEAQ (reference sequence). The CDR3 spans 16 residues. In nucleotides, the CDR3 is TGTGCCAGCAGCTCCTCGGGGGGGATCTCCTACAATGAGCAGTTCTTC. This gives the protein CASSSSGGISYNEQFF.

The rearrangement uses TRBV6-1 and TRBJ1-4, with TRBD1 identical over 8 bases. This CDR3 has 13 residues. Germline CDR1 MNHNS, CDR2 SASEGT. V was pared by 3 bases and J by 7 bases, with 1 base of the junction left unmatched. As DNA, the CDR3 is TGTGCCAGCAGTGACGACAGGGGTGAAAAACTGTTTTTT. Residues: CASSDDRGEKLFF.

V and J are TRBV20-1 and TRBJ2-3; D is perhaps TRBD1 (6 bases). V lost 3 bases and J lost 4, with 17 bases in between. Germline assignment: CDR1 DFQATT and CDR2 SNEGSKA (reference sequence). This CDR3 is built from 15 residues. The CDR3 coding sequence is TGCAGTGCTAGTATCCCAGGGGAGTTCCCAGATACGCAGTATTTT. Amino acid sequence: CSASIPGEFPDTQYF.

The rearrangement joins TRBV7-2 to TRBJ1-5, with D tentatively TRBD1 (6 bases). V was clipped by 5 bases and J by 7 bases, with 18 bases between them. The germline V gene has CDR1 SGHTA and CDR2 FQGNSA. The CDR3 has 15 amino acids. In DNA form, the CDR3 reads TGTGCCAGCAGCACTAATTGGGGGGCGACGCAGCCCCAGCATTTT. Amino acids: CASSTNWGATQPQHF.

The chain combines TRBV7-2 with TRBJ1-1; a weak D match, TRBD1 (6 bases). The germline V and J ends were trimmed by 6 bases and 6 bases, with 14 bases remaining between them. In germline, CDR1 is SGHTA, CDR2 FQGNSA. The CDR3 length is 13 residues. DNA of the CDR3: TGTGCCAGCAGGGGCCGAAACAGGGCTGAAGCTTTCTTT. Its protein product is CASRGRNRAEAFF.

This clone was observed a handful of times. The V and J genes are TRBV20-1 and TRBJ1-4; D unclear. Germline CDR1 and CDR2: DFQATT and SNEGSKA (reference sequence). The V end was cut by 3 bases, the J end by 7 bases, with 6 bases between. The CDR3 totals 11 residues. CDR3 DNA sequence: TGCAGTGCTAGGTTAGGTGAAAAACTGTTTTTT. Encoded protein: CSARLGEKLFF.

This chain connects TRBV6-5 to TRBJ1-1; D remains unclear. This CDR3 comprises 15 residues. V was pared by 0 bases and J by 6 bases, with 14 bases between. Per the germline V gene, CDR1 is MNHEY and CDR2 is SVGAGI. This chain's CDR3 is CASSYSTGWRAEAFF. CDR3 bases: TGTGCCAGCAGTTACTCTACCGGGTGGAGGGCTGAAGCTTTCTTT.

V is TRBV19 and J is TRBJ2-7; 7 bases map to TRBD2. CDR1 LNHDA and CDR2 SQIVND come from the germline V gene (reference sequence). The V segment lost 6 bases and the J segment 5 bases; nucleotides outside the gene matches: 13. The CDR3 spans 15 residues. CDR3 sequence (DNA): TGTGCCAGTAGCAACCCCCCCGGTACTAGCGACGAGCAGTACTTC. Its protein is CASSNPPGTSDEQYF.

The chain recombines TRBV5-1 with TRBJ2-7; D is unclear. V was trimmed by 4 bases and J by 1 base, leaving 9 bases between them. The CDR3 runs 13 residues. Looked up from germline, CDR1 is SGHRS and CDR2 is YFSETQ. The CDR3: CASSLGESYEQYF. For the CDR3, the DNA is TGCGCCAGCAGCCTAGGAGAATCCTACGAGCAGTACTTC.

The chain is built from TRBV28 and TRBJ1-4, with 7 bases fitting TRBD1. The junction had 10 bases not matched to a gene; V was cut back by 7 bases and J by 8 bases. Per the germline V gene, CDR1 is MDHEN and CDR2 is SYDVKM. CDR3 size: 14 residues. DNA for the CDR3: TGTGCCAGCACCCCACAGGGGTTTGGGGAAAAACTGTTTTTT. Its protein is CASTPQGFGEKLFF.

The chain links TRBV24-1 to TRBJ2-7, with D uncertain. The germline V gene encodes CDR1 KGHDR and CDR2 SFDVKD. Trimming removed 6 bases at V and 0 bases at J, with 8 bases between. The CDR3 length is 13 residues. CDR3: CATSRSSSYEQYF. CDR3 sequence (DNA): TGTGCCACCAGTAGGTCAAGCTCCTACGAGCAGTACTTC.

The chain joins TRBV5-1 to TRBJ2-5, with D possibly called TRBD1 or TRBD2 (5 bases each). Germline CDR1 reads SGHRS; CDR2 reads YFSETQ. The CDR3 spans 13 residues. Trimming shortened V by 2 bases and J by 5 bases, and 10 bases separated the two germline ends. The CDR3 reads CASSLRGEETQYF. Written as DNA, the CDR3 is TGCGCCAGCAGCTTAAGAGGGGAGGAGACCCAGTACTTC.

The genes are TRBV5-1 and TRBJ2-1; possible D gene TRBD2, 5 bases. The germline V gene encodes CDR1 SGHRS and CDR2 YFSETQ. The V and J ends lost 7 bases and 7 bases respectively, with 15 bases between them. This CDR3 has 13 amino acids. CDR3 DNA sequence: TGCGCCAGCGGTGACTACAAGATTAATGAGCAGTTCTTC. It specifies CASGDYKINEQFF.

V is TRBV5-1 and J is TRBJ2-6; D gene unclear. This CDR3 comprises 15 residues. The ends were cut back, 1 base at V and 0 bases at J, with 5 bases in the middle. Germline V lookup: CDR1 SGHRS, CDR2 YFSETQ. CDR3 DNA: TGCGCCAGCAGCTTGACGGCCTCTGGGGCCAACGTCCTGACTTTC. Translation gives CASSLTASGANVLTF. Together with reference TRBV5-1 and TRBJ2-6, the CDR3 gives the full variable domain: KAGVTQTPRYLIKTRGQQVTLSCSPISGHRSVSWYQQTPGQGLQFLFEYFSETQRNKGNFPGRFSGRQFSNSRSEMNVSTLELGDSALYLCASSLTASGANVLTFGAGSRLTVL.

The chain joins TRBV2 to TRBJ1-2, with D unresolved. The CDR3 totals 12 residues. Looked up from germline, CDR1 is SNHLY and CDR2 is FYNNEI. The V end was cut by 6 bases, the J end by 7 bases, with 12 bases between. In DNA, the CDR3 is TGTGCCAGCAGGTCCATTCGAGTTGGCTACACCTTC. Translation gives CASRSIRVGYTF.

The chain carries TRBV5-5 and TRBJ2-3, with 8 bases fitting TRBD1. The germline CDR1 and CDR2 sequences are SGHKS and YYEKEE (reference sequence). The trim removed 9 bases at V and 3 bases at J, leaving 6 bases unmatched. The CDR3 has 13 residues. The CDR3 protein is CATLQGGTDTQYF. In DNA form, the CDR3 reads TGTGCCACATTACAGGGGGGAACAGATACGCAGTATTTT.

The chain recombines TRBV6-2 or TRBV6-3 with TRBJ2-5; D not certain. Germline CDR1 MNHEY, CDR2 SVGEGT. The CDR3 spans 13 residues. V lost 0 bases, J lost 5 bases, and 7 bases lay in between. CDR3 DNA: TGTGCCAGCAGTTACTCAGGGTGGGAGACCCAGTACTTC. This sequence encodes CASSYSGWETQYF.

In nucleotides, the CDR3 is TGTGCCAGCAGTCCCCGACAGAGGGGCAATCAGCCCCAGCATTTT. As protein: CASSPRQRGNQPQHF. The V gene is TRBV27, the J gene TRBJ1-5, with TRBD1 as a possible D gene (5 bases). Germline CDR1 reads MNHEY; CDR2 reads SMNVEV (reference sequence). CDR3 length: 15 amino acids. Trimming stripped 5 bases from V and 2 bases from J, with 13 bases between.

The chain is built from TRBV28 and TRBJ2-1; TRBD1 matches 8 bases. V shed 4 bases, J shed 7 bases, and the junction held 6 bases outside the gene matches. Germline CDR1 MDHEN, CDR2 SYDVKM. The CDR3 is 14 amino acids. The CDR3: CASSYLQGANEQFF. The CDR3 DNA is TGTGCCAGCAGTTACCTCCAGGGGGCTAATGAGCAGTTCTTC. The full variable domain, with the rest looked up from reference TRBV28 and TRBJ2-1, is DVKVTQSSRYLVKRTGEKVFLECVQDMDHENMFWYRQDPGLGLRLIYFSYDVKMKEKGDIPEGYSVSREKKERFSLILESASTNQTSMYLCASSYLQGANEQFFGPGTRLTVL.

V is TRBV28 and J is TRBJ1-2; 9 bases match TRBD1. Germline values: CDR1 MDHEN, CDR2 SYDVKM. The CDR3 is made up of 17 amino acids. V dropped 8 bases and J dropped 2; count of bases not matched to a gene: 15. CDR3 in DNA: TGTGCCAGCCGGGAACCGGGACAGGGAGAAGAGAACTATGGCTACACCTTC. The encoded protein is CASREPGQGEENYGYTF.

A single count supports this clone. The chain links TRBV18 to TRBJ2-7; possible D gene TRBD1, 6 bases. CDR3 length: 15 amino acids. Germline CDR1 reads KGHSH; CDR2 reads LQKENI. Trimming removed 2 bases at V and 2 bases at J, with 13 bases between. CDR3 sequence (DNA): TGTGCCAGCTCACCAAGCCGGGACAAAACCTACGAGCAGTACTTC. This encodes CASSPSRDKTYEQYF.

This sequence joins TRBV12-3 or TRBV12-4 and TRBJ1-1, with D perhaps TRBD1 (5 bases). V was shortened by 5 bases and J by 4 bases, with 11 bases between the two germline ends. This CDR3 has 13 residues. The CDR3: CASSPRGPTEAFF. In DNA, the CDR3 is TGTGCCAGCAGTCCCCGGGGCCCCACTGAAGCTTTCTTT.

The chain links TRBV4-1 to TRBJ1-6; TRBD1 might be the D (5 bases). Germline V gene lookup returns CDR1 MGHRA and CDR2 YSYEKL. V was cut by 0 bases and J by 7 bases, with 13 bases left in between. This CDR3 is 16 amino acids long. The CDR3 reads CASSQDWTWDNSPLHF. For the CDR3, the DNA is TGCGCCAGCAGCCAAGATTGGACATGGGACAATTCACCCCTCCACTTT.